These T cell receptor beta chains were read from a single sample in a study of metastatic and nonmetastatic thyroid tumors. Via MiXCR, TCRdb re-called the PCR reads. The sample includes 15,000 to 20,000 clones, around 29% of them seen just once. The sample consisted of blood. These receptors all stem from a female donor with papillary thyroid cancer or a benign thyroid nodule (not recorded which). Some clones in this sample may be carry-over from other donors' samples. Both conserved end residues are part of each CDR3. The D gene is left open where the match is weak. Some rows mark clone size as missing; the rest say once, few, many or name a class of expanded clone.

TRBD2	TRBJ2-1	.	TRBV4-2	CASSRGLAGGCSKEQFF	TGTGCCAGCAGCCGGGGACTAGCGGGGGGGTGTTCTAAGGAGCAGTTCTTC
TRBD2	TRBJ2-2	.	TRBV28	CASIRGAGGDGELFF	TGTGCCAGCATTCGCGGTGCGGGGGGGGACGGGGAGCTGTTTTTT
TRBD1	TRBJ2-7	medium-sized	TRBV6-1	CAGRGQGSYEQYF	TGTGCCGGTAGGGGACAGGGGTCCTACGAGCAGTACTTC
.	TRBJ2-3	many	TRBV7-9	CASTSSSRFTDTQYF	TGTGCCAGCACCTCAAGTTCTCGGTTCACAGATACGCAGTATTTT
TRBD1	TRBJ1-1	medium-sized	TRBV20-1	CSARGRQGISEAFF	TGCAGTGCTAGAGGACGACAGGGTATCTCTGAAGCTTTCTTT
.	TRBJ2-7	.	TRBV27	CAISSQCYEQYF	TGTGCCATCAGTTCACAGTGCTACGAGCAGTACTTC
.	TRBJ1-1	.	TRBV5-1	CASSPDSNTEAFF	TGCGCCAGCAGCCCCGATTCGAACACTGAAGCTTTCTTT
.	TRBJ1-1	few	TRBV10-3	CAIGTANTEAFF	TGTGCCATCGGGACGGCGAACACTGAAGCTTTCTTT
TRBD1	TRBJ2-7	.	TRBV7-6	CASSSGTGGYEQYF	TGTGCCAGCAGCTCGGGGACAGGGGGCTACGAGCAGTACTTC
TRBD2	TRBJ2-5	few	TRBV6-1	CASSEVVSGNPMGETEYF	TGTGCCAGCAGTGAAGTGGTTAGCGGGAACCCCATGGGAGAGACCGAGTACTTC
.	TRBJ1-1	.	TRBV12-3/TRBV12-4	CASSLGSTEAFF	TGTGCCAGCAGTTTAGGAAGTACTGAAGCTTTCTTT
.	TRBJ2-7	few	TRBV6-1	CASSEAWAQAGYEQYF	TGTGCCAGCAGTGAAGCCTGGGCGCAGGCGGGCTACGAGCAGTACTTC
.	TRBJ2-1	many	TRBV9	CASSAYFEGINEQFF	TGTGCCAGCAGCGCATACTTTGAGGGTATCAATGAGCAGTTCTTC
.	TRBJ1-4	.	TRBV11-2	CASSTRQAANEKLFF	TGTGCCAGCAGCACCCGACAGGCCGCTAATGAAAAACTGTTTTTT
TRBD1	TRBJ2-2	.	TRBV6-1	CASRSYRGLDTGELFF	TGTGCCAGCAGATCTTACAGGGGGCTGGACACCGGGGAGCTGTTTTTT
.	TRBJ2-2	many	TRBV3-1	CASSPGLLNTGELFF	TGTGCCAGCAGCCCAGGACTTCTTAACACCGGGGAGCTGTTTTTT
.	TRBJ1-2	.	TRBV10-3	CGIRSTCTNYGYSF	TGTGGCATCAGGTCGACATGTACTAACTATGGCTACAGCTTC
.	TRBJ2-7	.	TRBV5-1	CASRAAWEQYF	TGCGCCAGCAGAGCGGCATGGGAGCAGTACTTC
.	TRBJ2-1	.	TRBV11-2	CASSTEGSGSYNEQFF	TGTGCCAGCAGTACCGAAGGGAGCGGTTCCTACAATGAGCAGTTCTTC
.	TRBJ1-1	many	TRBV7-2	CASSPNSARGEAFF	TGTGCCAGCAGCCCAAACTCAGCAAGGGGTGAAGCTTTCTTT
TRBD1	TRBJ1-1	.	TRBV20-1	CSASPDRGGTEAFF	TGCAGTGCTAGTCCGGACAGGGGAGGGACTGAAGCTTTCTTT
.	TRBJ1-4	many	TRBV7-6	CASSLEQRDEKLFF	TGTGCCAGCAGCTTAGAACAGAGGGACGAAAAACTGTTTTTT
.	TRBJ1-4	many	TRBV5-1	CASSHRNREEKLFF	TGCGCCAGCAGTCACAGAAACAGGGAAGAAAAACTGTTTTTT
TRBD1	TRBJ1-1	medium-sized	TRBV20-1	CSARITGVWTEAFF	TGCAGTGCTAGAATTACAGGGGTTTGGACTGAAGCTTTCTTT
.	TRBJ2-7	.	TRBV2	CASSPTSYEQYF	TGTGCCAGCAGTCCCACAAGCTATGAACAGTACTTC
.	TRBJ1-3	many	TRBV4-1	CASSQEPGNTIYF	TGCGCCAGCAGCCAAGAACCTGGAAACACCATATATTTT
TRBD1	TRBJ1-2	many	TRBV5-4	CASGLPAGTGGLGYGYTF	TGTGCCAGCGGCTTGCCCGCCGGGACAGGGGGCTTAGGCTATGGCTACACCTTC
TRBD2	TRBJ2-7	medium-sized	TRBV12-3/TRBV12-4	CASSFIGGAKEQYF	TGTGCCAGCAGCTTTATCGGGGGGGCTAAAGAGCAGTACTTC
TRBD2	TRBJ2-3	many	TRBV14	CASSQDLLAGSTDTQYF	TGTGCCAGCAGCCAAGATCTACTAGCGGGAAGCACAGATACGCAGTATTTT
TRBD1	TRBJ1-4	many	TRBV6-1	CASRATGGDGEKLFF	TGTGCCAGCAGAGCGACAGGGGGCGATGGTGAAAAACTGTTTTTT
.	TRBJ2-7	.	TRBV3-1	CASSQGRAALPYEQYF	TGTGCCAGCAGCCAAGGGCGGGCAGCCCTTCCCTACGAGCAGTACTTC
TRBD2	TRBJ2-1	few	TRBV12-3/TRBV12-4	CASSLVGGPGDEQFF	TGTGCCAGCAGTTTAGTGGGAGGGCCCGGCGATGAGCAGTTCTTC
.	TRBJ2-5	many	TRBV5-1	CASSLIVGAEETQYF	TGCGCCAGCAGCTTAATCGTGGGCGCTGAAGAGACCCAGTACTTC
.	TRBJ1-1	medium-sized	TRBV24-1	CATSDSLGGNTEAFF	TGTGCCACCAGTGACTCCTTGGGGGGGAACACTGAAGCTTTCTTT